Below, 32 T cell receptor beta chains from the same sample are listed, as sequenced in a study of cytomegalovirus exposure and HLA in healthy donors. Profiling relied on immunoSEQ multiplex PCR, and the TCRdb table lists in-frame clones only, not all of them. The data show about 250,000 clones, roughly nine tenths seen once. The source material was PBMCs. The receptors stem from a man between 18 and 35 years old in good health and CMV-seropositive.

V is TRBV29-1 and J is TRBJ2-2, with TRBD2 matching 7 bases. Unmatched junction bases numbered 2, after V lost 7 bases and J lost 0 bases. The CDR3 length is 13 residues. Germline CDR1 is SQVTM and CDR2 is ANQGSEA. This CDR3 is CSAGLANTGELFF. Here the CDR3 DNA reads TGCAGCGCTGGACTAGCGAACACCGGGGAGCTGTTTTTT.

This chain connects TRBV6-1 to TRBJ1-1, with TRBD1 as a possible D gene (6 bases). With 8 bases removed from V and 5 bases from J, the gap between germline ends came to 18 bases. Germline V gene lookup returns CDR1 MNHNS and CDR2 SASEGT. The CDR3 is made up of 14 amino acids. CDR3 coding DNA: TGTGCCAGCCTCCTCCAGGGGAGAGCGACTGAAGCTTTCTTT. It specifies CASLLQGRATEAFF.

The gene calls are TRBV9 and TRBJ2-7; D is uncertain. The V end lost 3 bases, the J end lost 1 base, and 2 bases lay between the germline ends. Germline CDR1 reads SGDLS; CDR2 reads YYNGEE. This CDR3 is built from 11 residues. The CDR3 sequence is CASSASYEQYF. CDR3 in DNA: TGTGCCAGCAGCGCTTCCTACGAGCAGTACTTC.

The chain is built from TRBV27 and TRBJ2-7; 9 bases map to TRBD1. There are 17 residues in the CDR3. Germline CDR1 is MNHEY and CDR2 is SMNVEV (reference sequence). V dropped 5 bases and J dropped 3; count of bases not matched to a gene: 14. The CDR3, as DNA: TGTGCCAGCAGTCAAGTCGTCGCCGGGACAGGGCGCTACGAGCAGTACTTC. Encoded protein: CASSQVVAGTGRYEQYF.

J is TRBJ1-1 and V is TRBV5-1; D is perhaps TRBD1 (5 bases). CDR1 SGHRS and CDR2 YFSETQ come from the germline V gene. The V end lost 3 bases, the J end lost 0 bases, and 12 bases lay between the germline ends. This CDR3 comprises 15 residues. Written as DNA, the CDR3 is TGCGCCAGCAGCTCCTCCAGGGAAATGAACACTGAAGCTTTCTTT. Its protein product is CASSSSREMNTEAFF. Full variable domain (outside the CDR3, taken from reference TRBV5-1 and TRBJ1-1): KAGVTQTPRYLIKTRGQQVTLSCSPISGHRSVSWYQQTPGQGLQFLFEYFSETQRNKGNFPGRFSGRQFSNSRSEMNVSTLELGDSALYLCASSSSREMNTEAFFGQGTRLTVV.

In this sample, this clone turned up many times. The rearrangement joins TRBV11-2 to TRBJ2-2; either TRBD1 or TRBD2 may supply D (5 bases each). Trimming cost V 1 base and J 4 bases, with 13 bases left between them. This CDR3 contains 16 residues. Germline V gene data show CDR1 as SGHAT and CDR2 as FQNNGV. The CDR3 DNA reads TGTGCCAGCAGCTTAGGGCGGGCAGGGATCACCGGGGAGCTGTTTTTT. Its protein product is CASSLGRAGITGELFF.

The chain has TRBV18 and TRBJ1-2; 7 bases are a match to TRBD1. The CDR3 has 14 residues. The V and J ends lost 3 bases and 1 base, in that order; junction bases with no gene match: 2. The germline gives CDR1 KGHSH, CDR2 LQKENI. Written as DNA, the CDR3 is TGTGCCAGCTCACCGGGACAGAGTAACTATGGCTACACCTTC. This gives the protein CASSPGQSNYGYTF.

The chain joins TRBV11-2 to TRBJ1-5; D ambiguous. CDR3 length equals 13 residues. V was clipped by 4 bases and J by 7 bases, with 11 bases between them. CDR1 is SGHAT, CDR2 FQNNGV, per germline. CDR3 nucleotides: TGTGCCAGCAGCTGGGAGGTGGGGCAGCCCCAGCATTTT. This encodes CASSWEVGQPQHF.

In this sample, this clone turned up a few times. J is TRBJ1-2 and V is TRBV6-1; 9 bases are a match to TRBD1. The CDR3 covers 13 residues. The junction had 9 bases not matched to a gene; V was cut back by 5 bases and J by 11 bases. Germline V lookup: CDR1 MNHNS, CDR2 SASEGT. Here the CDR3 DNA reads TGTGCCAGCAGTCCGGACCGGGACAGGGTTTACACCTTC. It translates to CASSPDRDRVYTF.

This chain links TRBV9 with TRBJ2-2; 8 nucleotides line up with TRBD2. Germline values: CDR1 SGDLS, CDR2 YYNGEE. The CDR3 length is 15 residues. The V gene end was trimmed by 3 bases and the J gene end by 1 base; junction bases not matched to a gene: 2. CDR3 sequence: CASSAGLVNTGELFF. In nucleotides, the CDR3 is TGTGCCAGCAGCGCGGGACTAGTGAACACCGGGGAGCTGTTTTTT. The full variable domain, completed using reference TRBV9 and TRBJ2-2, is DSGVTQTPKHLITATGQRVTLRCSPRSGDLSVYWYQQSLDQGLQFLIQYYNGEERAKGNILERFSAQQFPDLHSELNLSSLELGDSALYFCASSAGLVNTGELFFGEGSRLTVL.

The chain uses TRBV6-1 and TRBJ1-5; the match to TRBD1 covers 7 bases. The V gene end was trimmed by 4 bases and the J gene end by 7 bases; junction bases not matched to a gene: 10. This CDR3 contains 15 residues. CDR1 is MNHNS, CDR2 SASEGT, per germline. The chain's CDR3 is CASSAGGTAAQPQHF. Here the CDR3 DNA reads TGTGCCAGCAGTGCAGGAGGGACAGCGGCCCAGCCCCAGCATTTT.

V is TRBV27 and J is TRBJ2-1; 11 bases map to TRBD2. Germline lookup yields CDR1 MNHEY and CDR2 SMNVEV (reference sequence). The trim removed 11 bases at V and 3 bases at J, leaving 3 bases unmatched. This CDR3 comprises 13 residues. CDR3 amino acids: CAVTSGSYNEQFF. The CDR3 nucleotides read TGTGCCGTTACTAGCGGGAGCTACAATGAGCAGTTCTTC.

This chain joins TRBV19 and TRBJ1-2; possibly TRBD1 for D (6 bases). CDR3 length: 14 residues. Deletions cut 6 bases from V and 0 bases from J, with 11 bases between. Germline loops: CDR1 LNHDA, CDR2 SQIVND (reference sequence). The CDR3 region has the DNA TGTGCCAGTAGCCAAGGACAGACTAACTATGGCTACACCTTC. This encodes CASSQGQTNYGYTF.

J is TRBJ2-5 and V is TRBV19; no firm D call. The CDR3 is 15 residues long. Trimming took off 2 bases at V and 0 bases at J, with 10 bases between the two ends. Germline CDR1 and CDR2: LNHDA and SQIVND (reference sequence). The CDR3 DNA sequence: TGTGCCAGTAGTATATACCGGTCCCACCAAGAGACCCAGTACTTC. Encoded protein: CASSIYRSHQETQYF.

The rearrangement uses TRBV25-1 and TRBJ2-7; tentative D call: TRBD1 (5 bases). In germline, CDR1 is MGHDK, CDR2 SYGVNS. This CDR3 spans 14 amino acids. Trimming removed 7 bases at V and 4 bases at J, with 17 bases between. The DNA of the CDR3 is TGTGCCAGCACCCCAGACAGCCACCATTACGAGCAGTACTTC. This gives the protein CASTPDSHHYEQYF.

The CDR3 bases are TGTGCCAGCAGTCCGATTTCGAATAGCTTTAATCGGAATGAGCAGTTCTTC. Its protein product is CASSPISNSFNRNEQFF. The chain is built from TRBV28 and TRBJ2-1; D not certain. The germline gives CDR1 MDHEN, CDR2 SYDVKM. V gave up 5 bases and J gave up 7 bases, with 24 bases separating them. CDR3 length: 17 amino acids.

The chain employs TRBV11-2 and TRBJ2-7; D is perhaps TRBD1 (6 bases). CDR3 length: 14 amino acids. Per germline, CDR1 SGHAT and CDR2 FQNNGV. Deletions cut 0 bases from V and 6 bases from J, with 12 bases between. CDR3 sequence (DNA): TGTGCCAGCAGCTTAGAAACAGGGTCGGGCGAGCAGTACTTC. It is translated as CASSLETGSGEQYF.

Turning to this clone: Just one base apart from a much larger clone, this may be a read error. This sequence joins TRBV27 and TRBJ2-3; possible D gene TRBD1, 6 bases. The V gene lost 5 bases and the J gene lost 0 bases, with 9 bases spanning the gap. Germline V CDR1 and CDR2: MNHEY, SMNVEV (reference sequence). The CDR3 loop spans 14 amino acids. The CDR3 DNA follows: TGTGCCAGCAGTCACAGGGCTAGCACAGATACGCAGTATTTT. It yields the protein CASSHRASTDTQYF.

The chain is built from TRBV7-2 and TRBJ2-1, with D hard to call. Trimming cost V 4 bases and J 4 bases, with 8 bases left between them. Germline-derived CDR1 and CDR2 are SGHTA and FQGNSA. The CDR3 is 13 amino acids. For the CDR3, the DNA is TGTGCCAGCAGCTCGGGTCAATACAATGAGCAGTTCTTC. Translated, it gives CASSSGQYNEQFF.

The chain joins TRBV5-6 to TRBJ2-6, with a possible D match to TRBD2 (5 bases). Trimming took 9 bases from V and 2 from J, leaving 15 bases between them. CDR3 length: 15 residues. Per germline, CDR1 SGHDT and CDR2 YYEEEE. CDR3 nucleotide sequence: TGTGCCACTACGCCGCGAGGGCCTGGGGCCAACGTCCTGACTTTC. It encodes CATTPRGPGANVLTF.

The V call is TRBV4-3, the J call TRBJ1-5; D remains ambiguous. This CDR3 comprises 14 residues. Germline V gene sequence: CDR1 LGHNA, CDR2 YSLEER. V dropped 0 bases and J dropped 0 bases, with 3 bases sitting between them. The CDR3 spells CASSQEGSNQPQHF. DNA of the CDR3: TGCGCCAGCAGCCAAGAGGGTAGCAATCAGCCCCAGCATTTT.

This chain links TRBV27 with TRBJ2-7; a possible D gene is TRBD2 (5 bases). The CDR3 spans 15 residues. Germline assignment: CDR1 MNHEY and CDR2 SMNVEV (reference sequence). V dropped 3 bases and J dropped 5 bases, with 17 bases sitting between them. The CDR3 DNA reads as TGTGCCAGCAGTTTCGGAGGAGGCCACCGGGACGAGCAGTACTTC. Protein: CASSFGGGHRDEQYF.

The chain employs TRBV9 and TRBJ1-2; TRBD1 agrees at 11 bases. CDR3 length: 16 amino acids. V trimming: 2 bases; J trimming: 7 bases; junction bases outside the gene matches: 10. Looked up from germline, CDR1 is SGDLS and CDR2 is YYNGEE. Here the CDR3 reads CASSVGQGAPPFGYTF. The CDR3, as DNA: TGTGCCAGCAGCGTCGGACAGGGGGCGCCCCCCTTTGGCTACACCTTC.

The chain recombines TRBV6-1 with TRBJ1-1, with D unresolved. The CDR3 consists of 14 residues. Per the germline V gene, CDR1 is MNHNS and CDR2 is SASEGT. V lost 1 base and J lost 5, with 11 bases in between. CDR3 DNA: TGTGCCAGCAGTGAAGTGATAGTGGGGACTGAAGCTTTCTTT. Translation gives CASSEVIVGTEAFF.

V gene TRBV27 combines with J gene TRBJ1-5; D might be TRBD1 (5 bases). The V end was cut by 6 bases, the J end by 2 bases, with 11 bases between. The CDR3 loop spans 14 amino acids. Looked up from germline, CDR1 is MNHEY and CDR2 is SMNVEV (reference sequence). The CDR3, as DNA: TGTGCCAGCAGCCTGGCAGGGCGCAATCAGCCCCAGCATTTT. This codes for CASSLAGRNQPQHF.

This chain connects TRBV14 to TRBJ2-7, with 8 bases matching TRBD1. Losses at the gene ends were 7 bases for V and 5 bases for J; bases not matched to a gene: 7. Germline CDR1 is SGHDN and CDR2 is FVKESK. The CDR3 length is 13 residues. The CDR3 DNA sequence: TGTGCCAGCAATCGGGACAGGTTCGACGAGCAGTACTTC. Translated, it gives CASNRDRFDEQYF.

A single count supports this clone. This chain uses TRBV9 with TRBJ2-3, with 7 bases fitting TRBD1. Germline V gives CDR1 SGDLS, CDR2 YYNGEE. The CDR3 is made up of 14 amino acids. V dropped 4 bases and J dropped 0; count of bases not matched to a gene: 2. As DNA, the CDR3 is TGTGCCAGCAGCCCGACAGGGAGCACAGATACGCAGTATTTT. Protein product: CASSPTGSTDTQYF.

This chain links TRBV4-3 with TRBJ2-1; no clear D gene. V was shortened by 0 bases and J by 6 bases, with 12 bases between the two germline ends. Germline V gives CDR1 LGHNA, CDR2 YSLEER. CDR3 length equals 15 residues. The CDR3 DNA sequence: TGCGCCAGCAGCCAAGATGACGGTAACGGCAATGAGCAGTTCTTC. Translating it yields CASSQDDGNGNEQFF.

This clone was seen once. As DNA, the CDR3 is TGTGCCAGCAGCAAGAGGGGGGTTGGCACAGATACGCAGTATTTT. Its protein is CASSKRGVGTDTQYF. This chain links TRBV7-6 with TRBJ2-3; D tentatively reads TRBD1 or TRBD2 (6 bases each). Germline lookup yields CDR1 SGHVS and CDR2 FNYEAQ. The length of the CDR3 is 15 residues. V was trimmed by 5 bases and J by 1 base, leaving 13 bases between them. The complete variable domain, with remaining parts taken from reference TRBV7-6 and TRBJ2-3, reads GAGVSQSPRYKVTKRGQDVALRCDPISGHVSLYWYRQALGQGPEFLTYFNYEAQQDKSGLPNDRFSAERPEGSISTLTIQRTEQRDSAMYRCASSKRGVGTDTQYFGPGTRLTVL.

In DNA, the CDR3 is TGTGCCAGCAGCGTAGATAGTGGGACAGATACGCAGTATTTT. It yields the protein CASSVDSGTDTQYF. The V gene is TRBV9, the J gene TRBJ2-3, with D uncertain. CDR1 is SGDLS, CDR2 YYNGEE, per germline. With 0 bases removed from V and 3 bases from J, the gap between germline ends came to 8 bases. CDR3 length: 14 residues.

The rearrangement joins TRBV2 to TRBJ2-2, with 11 bases matching TRBD2. This CDR3 is built from 16 residues. With V trimmed by 7 bases and J by 7 bases, 11 bases remained unmatched. Per the germline V gene, CDR1 is SNHLY and CDR2 is FYNNEI. The CDR3 region has the DNA TGTGCCAGCACCAAATATAGCGGGAGGGCCGGCGGGGAGCTGTTTTTT. This encodes CASTKYSGRAGGELFF.

Only one count was recorded for this clone. The chain employs TRBV20-1 and TRBJ2-1; D perhaps matches TRBD1 (5 bases). V shed 6 bases and J shed 5 bases, with 8 bases lying between them. The germline V gene has CDR1 DFQATT and CDR2 SNEGSKA (reference sequence). This CDR3 is built from 11 residues. CDR3 loop: CSADRNNEQFF. The CDR3 DNA sequence: TGCAGTGCCGACAGAAACAATGAGCAGTTCTTC.